The rows below give T cell receptor beta chains drawn from one sample of a study of T-cell reconstitution after alpha-beta-depleted transplantation in children. TCRdb recomputed calls from the PCR reads with MiXCR, one row per CDR3 protein. The table records more than 400,000 distinct CDR3 sequences, roughly an eighth of them present only once. Material: PBMCs, mostly from graft donor cells, obtained 180 days after TCRalphabeta/CD19-depleted stem cell transplant. These receptors were obtained from a female patient between 2 and 15 years old who had a stem cell transplant for aplastic anemia, so the T cells may come from the graft donor. CDR3s include the opening cysteine and the closing phenylalanine or tryptophan. Each record gives: clone size, J gene, V gene, D gene, CDR3 DNA, CDR3 protein. The D gene is left open where the match is weak. Not all rows give a size; the values are once, few, many and, for expanded clones, a class.

>.|TRBJ1-4|TRBV27|.
TGTGCCAGCAGTCCGCACCTCACAACTAATGAAAAACTGTTTTTT
CASSPHLTTNEKLFF
>few|TRBJ2-2|TRBV7-7|TRBD1
TGTGCCAGCAGCTCATTAGACAGGGGAGGCACCGGGGAGCTGTTTTTT
CASSSLDRGGTGELFF
>.|TRBJ2-3|TRBV27|.
TGTGCCAGCAGTTTATTATCCCGGGATACGCAGTATTTT
CASSLLSRDTQYF
>.|TRBJ1-4|TRBV19|.
TGTGCCAGTACCCCGACCGGCCCAGTGGGTGAAAAACTGTTTTTT
CASTPTGPVGEKLFF
>.|TRBJ1-6|TRBV6-5|TRBD1
TGTGCCAGCAGTTACCCCTTGAACAGGAAGGGGGCTAATTCACCCCTCCACTTT
CASSYPLNRKGANSPLHF
>.|TRBJ2-1|TRBV7-3|TRBD1
TGTGCCAGCAGCCCGGGACAGGGGGCTTGGGAGCAGTTCTTC
CASSPGQGAWEQFF
>few|TRBJ1-6|TRBV10-3|TRBD1
TGTGCCATCACCGGGACAGCCAATTCACCCCTCCACTTT
CAITGTANSPLHF
>.|TRBJ2-1|TRBV20-1|TRBD2
TGCAGTGCCCCCACCGGGACTAGCGTGACCTCCTCCTACAATGAGCAGTTCTTC
CSAPTGTSVTSSYNEQFF
>few|TRBJ2-7|TRBV4-2|TRBD2
TGTGCCAGCAGCCCGACTAGCGGGATTCCCTACGAGCAGTACTTC
CASSPTSGIPYEQYF
>.|TRBJ2-1|TRBV20-1|TRBD2
TGCAGTGCTAGGAGCGGGAGCAATGAGCAGTTCTTC
CSARSGSNEQFF
>many|TRBJ2-4|TRBV5-1|TRBD2
TGCGCCAGCAGCTTGGGGACTAGCGGCATTCAGTACTTC
CASSLGTSGIQYF
>.|TRBJ1-2|TRBV12-3/TRBV12-4|.
TGTGCCTCCGAGGGCGTTAACTATGGCTACACCTTC
CASEGVNYGYTF
>few|TRBJ2-3|TRBV7-3|TRBD2
TGTGCCAGCAGCTTAACGTTGATAGCGGGAGAGGGAGATACGCAGTATTTT
CASSLTLIAGEGDTQYF
>.|TRBJ2-1|TRBV12-3/TRBV12-4|TRBD2
TGTACCTTCAGTTTAGCGCCGATACTAGCGGGAGGGTACAATGAGCAGTTCTTC
CTFSLAPILAGGYNEQFF
>few|TRBJ1-2|TRBV28|.
TGTGCCAGCAGCCGAAACAGGGCAGCTAACTATGGCTACACCTTC
CASSRNRAANYGYTF
>.|TRBJ2-7|TRBV4-3|.
TGCGCCAGCAGCCAAGATTGGACTCCTTCTTACGAGCAGTACTTC
CASSQDWTPSYEQYF
>few|TRBJ1-1|TRBV29-1|.
TGCAGCGTTGAACGGGTAGGGGGGTTGGCTGAAGCTTTCTTT
CSVERVGGLAEAFF
>.|TRBJ2-7|TRBV7-2|.
TGTGCCAGCAGCTTAGAGGGGGTATCCCCCTACGAGCAGTACTTC
CASSLEGVSPYEQYF
>few|TRBJ1-1|TRBV7-9|.
TGTGCCAGCAGCTTAGAATTTAGAGGAGCATTT
CASSLEFRGAF
>.|TRBJ1-3|TRBV12-3/TRBV12-4|TRBD1
TGTGCCAGCACCTTCGGGACAGGGTACGGAAACACCATATATTTT
CASTFGTGYGNTIYF
>few|TRBJ2-7|TRBV7-2|TRBD1
TGTGCCAGCAGCTTTGCCGGGACAGGGAACAACGAGCAGTACTTC
CASSFAGTGNNEQYF
>few|TRBJ2-1|TRBV7-2|TRBD1
TGTGCCAGCAGCTTAGAACGGGTGACAGGGTACAATGAGCAGTTCTTC
CASSLERVTGYNEQFF
>.|TRBJ1-1|TRBV25-1|TRBD1
TGTGCCAGTCAGGGGGCGCGGACTGAAGCTTTCTTT
CASQGARTEAFF